One and the same sample provided the 10 T cell receptor beta chains below, sequenced in a study of shared clonotypes between healthy human individuals. Sequenced by immunoSEQ multiplex PCR; TCRdb stores in-frame clones only, minus some. The table shows about 2.3 million clones, with around 93% occurring only once. The specimen sequenced was naive CD4+ T cells from PBMCs. Subset noted: CD45RA+ positively selected. The source is a man in his late teens or twenties in good health. Some clones in this sample may be carry-over from other donors' samples.

J is TRBJ2-1 and V is TRBV7-9; 10 nucleotides match TRBD2. V shed 8 bases, J shed 8 bases, and the junction held 15 bases outside the gene matches. Germline V gene lookup returns CDR1 SEHNR and CDR2 FQNEAQ (reference sequence). The CDR3 sequence is 16 residues long. In DNA form, the CDR3 reads TGTGCCAGCGGGAAAATAGCGGGAGGTAATGTAGATGAGCAGTTCTTC. Translation gives CASGKIAGGNVDEQFF.

The V call is TRBV11-2, the J call TRBJ2-1, with 7 bases fitting TRBD2. This CDR3 is 15 amino acids long. J lost 6 bases, V lost 2 bases, and 7 bases had no gene match. Germline CDR1 reads SGHAT; CDR2 reads FQNNGV. CDR3 amino acids: CASSLSRGGSNEQFF. The CDR3 DNA follows: TGTGCCAGCAGCTTATCACGTGGCGGGAGCAATGAGCAGTTCTTC.

This clone was counted once. This chain joins TRBV5-1 and TRBJ2-5; TRBD1 agrees at 10 bases. Germline CDR1 and CDR2: SGHRS and YFSETQ. V lost 3 bases, J lost 2 bases, and 7 bases stayed unmatched. The CDR3 extends over 16 amino acids. Here the CDR3 reads CASSSGDRGSQETQYF. CDR3 in DNA: TGCGCCAGCAGCTCAGGGGACAGGGGATCTCAAGAGACCCAGTACTTC.

This clone was found a few times. The same CDR3 arises from other DNA sequences in this sample as well. The CDR3 DNA reads as TGTGCCAGCAGCAGAACTAGGGCCTACGAGCAGTACTTC. Its translation: CASSRTRAYEQYF. The chain is built from TRBV7-6 and TRBJ2-7; D is perhaps TRBD2 (5 bases). Trimming took 5 bases from V and 2 from J, leaving 10 bases between them. CDR3 length: 13 residues. Germline lookup yields CDR1 SGHVS and CDR2 FNYEAQ.

This clone is a singleton in its sample. The chain couples TRBV11-2 to TRBJ2-7; D is unresolved. Germline lookup yields CDR1 SGHAT and CDR2 FQNNGV. V was trimmed by 1 base and J by 1 base, leaving 11 bases between them. The CDR3 runs to 15 residues. CDR3 bases: TGTGCCAGCAGCTTAGTAACCGCCGATTCCTACGAGCAGTACTTC. It yields the protein CASSLVTADSYEQYF. The full variable domain, with the rest looked up from reference TRBV11-2 and TRBJ2-7, is EAGVAQSPRYKIIEKRQSVAFWCNPISGHATLYWYQQILGQGPKLLIQFQNNGVVDDSQLPKDRFSAERLKGVDSTLKIQPAKLEDSAVYLCASSLVTADSYEQYFGPGTRLTVT.

The rearrangement joins TRBV7-9 to TRBJ2-3; D ambiguous. V was shortened by 2 bases and J by 6 bases, with 18 bases between the two germline ends. There are 16 residues in the CDR3. Per the germline V gene, CDR1 is SEHNR and CDR2 is FQNEAQ (reference sequence). The CDR3: CASSLMGSLPGDTQYF. CDR3 coding DNA: TGTGCCAGCAGCTTAATGGGGTCCCTACCCGGGGATACGCAGTATTTT.

The chain has TRBV7-8 and TRBJ2-7; unclear D gene. Germline V gives CDR1 SGHVS, CDR2 FQNEAQ. The CDR3 contains 17 residues. Trimming shortened V by 2 bases and J by 2 bases, and 19 bases separated the two germline ends. The CDR3 DNA is TGTGCCAGCAGCTTATCTGGGGTTGGGCAGGATCCCTACGAGCAGTACTTC. Amino acids: CASSLSGVGQDPYEQYF.

This sequence joins TRBV7-9 and TRBJ2-3; 8 nucleotides align to TRBD1. Trimming at V came to 5 bases and at J to 2 bases, leaving 12 bases not matched to a gene. This CDR3 region has 17 residues. Germline-derived CDR1 and CDR2 are SEHNR and FQNEAQ (reference sequence). The CDR3 sequence is CASSQGAQGVNTDTQYF. CDR3 coding DNA: TGTGCCAGCAGCCAGGGGGCACAGGGGGTTAACACAGATACGCAGTATTTT.

The sample holds a few counts of this clone. The V call is TRBV30, the J call TRBJ1-1; TRBD1 is a possible D gene (5 bases). Trimming removed 5 bases from V and 4 bases from J, with 14 bases in between. The germline V gene has CDR1 GTSNPN and CDR2 SVGIG (reference sequence). The CDR3 has 13 amino acids. CDR3 residues: CAWYNGGVTEAFF. CDR3 bases: TGTGCCTGGTATAACGGAGGGGTCACTGAAGCTTTCTTT. Based on the CDR3 plus reference TRBV30 and TRBJ1-1, the full variable domain is SQTIHQWPATLVQPVGSPLSLECTVEGTSNPNLYWYRQAAGRGLQLLFYSVGIGQISSEVPQNLSASRPQDRQFILSSKKLLLSDSGFYLCAWYNGGVTEAFFGQGTRLTVV.

The V call is TRBV18, the J call TRBJ1-2; D is possibly TRBD1 (6 bases). With 6 bases removed from V and 7 bases from J, the gap between germline ends came to 15 bases. CDR1 and CDR2 from the germline V gene are KGHSH and LQKENI. The CDR3 is 13 residues long. The DNA for the CDR3 is TGTGCCAGCTCGCTCGACATGGGGGCTGGCTACACCTTC. This codes for CASSLDMGAGYTF.